The 10 T cell receptor beta chains reported below all come from one sample, sequenced in a study of cytomegalovirus exposure and HLA in healthy donors. Use of 60 Vbeta and 13 Jbeta primers characterized the PCR. Using immunoSEQ multiplex PCR, the repertoire was profiled, and TCRdb retains in-frame clones only, with some absent. Of 100,000 to 150,000 clones listed, around 84% are singletons. Input material: PBMCs. The receptors shown here come from a woman younger than 35 in good health and CMV-seropositive.

The CDR3 here is CASSQSNPKTCSYEQYF. The CDR3 DNA is TGCGCCAGCAGTCAATCGAATCCGAAAACATGCTCCTACGAGCAGTACTTC. The rearrangement joins TRBV23-1 to TRBJ2-7; unclear D gene. TRBV23-1 is an ORF, and what it does is uncertain. Trimming shortened V by 0 bases and J by 0 bases, and 15 bases separated the two germline ends. This CDR3 is built from 17 residues.

Comment on this clone: At one of its ends the junction is not consistent with the germline gene, which may arise from a read error. This rearrangement joins TRBV7-7 to TRBJ2-5; perhaps TRBD2 as D (5 bases). The CDR3 spans 13 residues. The germline V gene encodes CDR1 SSHAT and CDR2 FNYEAQ (reference sequence). The CDR3 DNA follows: TGTGCTAGCAGCTTAGCCAGCGAGGGGACCCAGTACTTC. It translates to CASSLASEGTQYF. Full variable domain (remainder filled in from reference TRBV7-7 and TRBJ2-5): GAGVSQSPRYKVTKRGQDVTLRCDPISSHATLYWYQQALGQGPEFLTYFNYEAQPDKSGLPSDRFSAERPEGSISTLTIQRTEQRDSAMYRCASSLASEGTQYFGPGTRLLVL.

This clone was detected only a few times. This chain links TRBV19 with TRBJ2-7; 12 nucleotides line up with TRBD1. The germline CDR1 and CDR2 sequences are LNHDA and SQIVND (reference sequence). The V and J ends lost 7 bases and 6 bases, in that order; junction bases with no gene match: 7. The CDR3 has 14 amino acids. CDR3 coding DNA: TGTGCCAGTACCCCCGGGACAGGGGGCACCGAGCAGTACTTC. Protein sequence: CASTPGTGGTEQYF.

The rearrangement uses TRBV7-8 and TRBJ2-3, with 7 bases fitting TRBD1. This CDR3 has 16 residues. Unmatched junction bases numbered 12, after V lost 4 bases and J lost 5 bases. Germline CDR1 reads SGHVS; CDR2 reads FQNEAQ. CDR3 DNA sequence: TGTGCCAGCAGCTCCCGTGCCGGGGACAGCCAAGATACGCAGTATTTT. It translates to CASSSRAGDSQDTQYF.

The gene calls are TRBV7-2 and TRBJ1-5; D call uncertain. V was trimmed by 5 bases and J by 4 bases, leaving 18 bases between them. The CDR3 has 16 residues. Germline CDR1 and CDR2: SGHTA and FQGNSA. The DNA for the CDR3 is TGTGCCAGCAGCCCCGAAGCGGACGGTGGAAATCAGCCCCAGCATTTT. It translates to CASSPEADGGNQPQHF.

The table lists this clone with a count of one. The gene calls are TRBV7-9 and TRBJ2-7; 12 bases agree with TRBD1. V lost 6 bases, J lost 3 bases, and 3 bases stayed unmatched. CDR1 SEHNR and CDR2 FQNEAQ come from the germline V gene (reference sequence). The CDR3 runs 14 residues. The CDR3 is CASRGTGGFYEQYF. The DNA of the CDR3 is TGTGCCAGCAGGGGGACAGGGGGCTTCTACGAGCAGTACTTC.

The rearrangement uses TRBV10-3 and TRBJ1-4, with 8 nucleotides matching TRBD1. Germline V lookup: CDR1 ENHRY, CDR2 SYGVKD. This CDR3 contains 14 residues. The ends lost 10 bases at V and 7 bases at J; junction bases unmatched: 11. CDR3 in amino acids: CATRAGQGGEKLFF. Here the CDR3 DNA reads TGTGCCACCAGAGCTGGACAGGGAGGTGAAAAACTGTTTTTT.

The chain combines TRBV5-4 with TRBJ2-2; D possibly corresponds to TRBD2 (6 bases). Trimming took off 3 bases at V and 3 bases at J, with 15 bases between the two ends. The germline V gene has CDR1 SGHNT and CDR2 YYREEE (reference sequence). CDR3 length: 16 residues. For the CDR3, the DNA is TGTGCCAGCAGCTCGTCTATCGTAGCGGACACCGGGGAGCTGTTTTTT. This translates into CASSSSIVADTGELFF.

The chain joins TRBV2 to TRBJ2-3; possibly TRBD2 for D (6 bases). CDR1 SNHLY and CDR2 FYNNEI come from the germline V gene. CDR3 size: 14 residues. With 6 bases removed from V and 4 bases from J, the gap between germline ends came to 14 bases. The CDR3: CASSEGLGADTQYF. Here the CDR3 DNA reads TGTGCCAGCAGCGAGGGACTCGGAGCAGATACGCAGTATTTT.

J is TRBJ1-1 and V is TRBV6-5; D not certain. The CDR3 runs to 11 residues. V was cut by 8 bases and J by 0 bases, with 4 bases left in between. Germline-derived CDR1 and CDR2 are MNHEY and SVGAGI. The CDR3 spells CASVMNTEAFF. The CDR3 DNA is TGTGCCAGCGTCATGAACACTGAAGCTTTCTTT.